The clone carrying this T cell receptor beta chain was seen a handful of times. Its antigen is not identified. This record comes from a study of PD-L1 blockade in urothelial cancer. Described time point: pretreatment peripheral blood. CDR3 length equals 13 residues. Per the germline V gene, CDR1 is MDHEN and CDR2 is SYDVKM. V was cut by 6 bases and J by 5 bases, with 13 bases left in between. Regarding the study as a whole: Tumor-associated TCR clones expanded more in blood at 3 weeks in patients with durable benefit.

Generated by immunoSEQ multiplex PCR, the TCRdb table keeps only in-frame clones and is missing some. The sample comprises 45,000 or so clones, roughly 90% of which are singletons, and 25% rests with the top ten. V usage is TRBV28 and J usage is TRBJ1-2; D ambiguous. The sequence came from a donor at least 40 years old with urothelial cancer. The sequencing used PBMCs, collected around atezolizumab (anti-PD-L1) treatment. The CDR3 sequence is CASSRGSLYGYTF. The CDR3 nucleotides are TGTGCCAGCAGCCGCGGTAGTTTGTATGGCTACACCTTC.